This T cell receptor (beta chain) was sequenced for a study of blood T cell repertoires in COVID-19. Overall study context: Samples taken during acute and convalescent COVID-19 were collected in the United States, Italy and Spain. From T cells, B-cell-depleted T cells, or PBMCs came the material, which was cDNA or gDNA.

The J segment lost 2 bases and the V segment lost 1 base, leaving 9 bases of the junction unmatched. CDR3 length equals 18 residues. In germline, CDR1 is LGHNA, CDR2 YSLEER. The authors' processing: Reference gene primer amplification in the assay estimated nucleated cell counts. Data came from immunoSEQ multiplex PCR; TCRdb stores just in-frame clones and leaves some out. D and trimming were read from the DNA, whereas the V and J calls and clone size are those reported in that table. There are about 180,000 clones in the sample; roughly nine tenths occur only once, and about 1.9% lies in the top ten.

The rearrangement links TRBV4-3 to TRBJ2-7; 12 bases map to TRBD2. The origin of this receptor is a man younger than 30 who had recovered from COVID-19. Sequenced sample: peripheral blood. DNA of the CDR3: TGCGCCAGCAGCCAAGCCCCCGGGCTAGCGGGAGGGCCCTACGAGCAGTACTTC. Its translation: CASSQAPGLAGGPYEQYF.